This is a list of T cell receptor beta chains from one sample in a study of shared clonotypes between healthy human individuals. Some clones are missing from TCRdb's copy, which holds only in-frame ones; the method was immunoSEQ multiplex PCR. This sample has some 790,000 clones, with 72% found just once. Sequencing was carried out using memory CD4+ T cells sorted from blood. The source of these receptors is a woman in her thirties in good health. CDR3s include the opening cysteine and the closing phenylalanine or tryptophan. Fields, in order: V gene, clone size, D gene, J gene, CDR3 length, CDR3 DNA, CDR3 protein. The D gene is left open where the match is weak. For some rows the clone size is stated as once, few or many, or as a class when expanded; others skip it.

v_gene: TRBV7-8; abundance: -; d_gene: -; j_gene: TRBJ2-3; len: 15; CDR3nt: TGTGCCAGCAGCTTAGAGGGCGGGGGCACAGATACGCAGTATTTT; CDR3aa: CASSLEGGGTDTQYF
v_gene: TRBV25-1; abundance: few; d_gene: TRBD1; j_gene: TRBJ1-1; len: 17; CDR3nt: TGTGCCAGCAGTGAATATGGTCACAGGGGCCGGGACACTGAAGCTTTCTTT; CDR3aa: CASSEYGHRGRDTEAFF
v_gene: TRBV5-5; abundance: -; d_gene: -; j_gene: TRBJ2-2; len: 16; CDR3nt: TGTGCCAGCAGCTTCGGCCCGACAACCAACACCGGGGAGCTGTTTTTT; CDR3aa: CASSFGPTTNTGELFF
v_gene: TRBV7-2; abundance: -; d_gene: TRBD1; j_gene: TRBJ2-7; len: 16; CDR3nt: TGTGCCAGCAGCTTAGTTACAGGGGGTATGGTCTACGAGCAGTACTTC; CDR3aa: CASSLVTGGMVYEQYF
v_gene: TRBV4-1; abundance: few; d_gene: TRBD1; j_gene: TRBJ1-4; len: 16; CDR3nt: TGCGCCAGCAGCCAAAGTCTCACAGGGGCTAATGAAAAACTGTTTTTT; CDR3aa: CASSQSLTGANEKLFF
v_gene: TRBV4-1; abundance: -; d_gene: -; j_gene: TRBJ2-1; len: 17; CDR3nt: TGCGCCAGCAGCCAAGGGGGGCGGGGATCCTCCTACAATGAGCAGTTCTTC; CDR3aa: CASSQGGRGSSYNEQFF
v_gene: TRBV28; abundance: -; d_gene: -; j_gene: TRBJ2-2; len: 16; CDR3nt: TGTGCCAGCAGTCCGCGACAGGCGCCAAGGACCGGGGAGCTGTTTTTT; CDR3aa: CASSPRQAPRTGELFF
v_gene: TRBV28; abundance: -; d_gene: -; j_gene: TRBJ2-1; len: 15; CDR3nt: TGTGCCAGCAGTTTGCGGTTCAGCTCCTACAATGAGCAGTTCTTC; CDR3aa: CASSLRFSSYNEQFF
v_gene: TRBV6-1; abundance: -; d_gene: -; j_gene: TRBJ2-7; len: 16; CDR3nt: TGTGCCAGCAGTGAAGCTCCTGGGGGCGCGGGCTACGAGCAGTACTTC; CDR3aa: CASSEAPGGAGYEQYF
v_gene: TRBV27; abundance: -; d_gene: -; j_gene: TRBJ2-7; len: 13; CDR3nt: TGTGCCAGCAGGGGGCAGAGTACCTACGAGCAGTACTTC; CDR3aa: CASRGQSTYEQYF
v_gene: TRBV7-2; abundance: -; d_gene: -; j_gene: TRBJ2-7; len: 15; CDR3nt: TGTGCCAGCAGCTTACCCCAGGCTTCAACCTACGAGCAGTACTTC; CDR3aa: CASSLPQASTYEQYF
v_gene: TRBV6-5; abundance: -; d_gene: TRBD1; j_gene: TRBJ1-1; len: 16; CDR3nt: TGTGCCAGCAGTTACACCCCTACAGGGGCGGCCACTGAAGCTTTCTTT; CDR3aa: CASSYTPTGAATEAFF
v_gene: TRBV6-1; abundance: -; d_gene: -; j_gene: TRBJ2-7; len: 16; CDR3nt: TGTGCCAGCAGTGAAGGTTCTCCCGGAGGGCTCCACGAGCAGTACTTC; CDR3aa: CASSEGSPGGLHEQYF
v_gene: TRBV5-1; abundance: -; d_gene: TRBD1; j_gene: TRBJ2-7; len: 14; CDR3nt: TGCGCCAGCAGCGAGGGACAGGGGAGACACGAGCAGTACTTC; CDR3aa: CASSEGQGRHEQYF
v_gene: TRBV19; abundance: -; d_gene: -; j_gene: TRBJ2-1; len: 11; CDR3nt: TGTGCCAGTAGTGATTACAATGAGCAGTTCTTC; CDR3aa: CASSDYNEQFF
v_gene: TRBV12-5; abundance: -; d_gene: -; j_gene: TRBJ2-3; len: 14; CDR3nt: TGTGCTAGTGGTTTGTCGGGAAGCACAGATACGCAGTATTTT; CDR3aa: CASGLSGSTDTQYF
v_gene: TRBV14; abundance: -; d_gene: TRBD1; j_gene: TRBJ1-2; len: 15; CDR3nt: TGTGCCAGCAGCCCCGGACAGGGGCGTATCTATGGCTACACCTTC; CDR3aa: CASSPGQGRIYGYTF
v_gene: TRBV28; abundance: -; d_gene: -; j_gene: TRBJ1-5; len: 13; CDR3nt: TGTGCCAGCGGGGGGTTGGGCAATCAGCCCCAGCATTTT; CDR3aa: CASGGLGNQPQHF
v_gene: TRBV28; abundance: many; d_gene: -; j_gene: TRBJ1-5; len: 15; CDR3nt: TGTGCCAGCAGTTCTATCAGGCAGGGCTATCAGCCCCAGCATTTT; CDR3aa: CASSSIRQGYQPQHF
v_gene: TRBV7-2; abundance: few; d_gene: -; j_gene: TRBJ2-7; len: 14; CDR3nt: TGTGCCAGCAGCTTAGTTAAGAGCTCCTACGAGCAGTACTTC; CDR3aa: CASSLVKSSYEQYF
v_gene: TRBV28; abundance: -; d_gene: -; j_gene: TRBJ1-3; len: 17; CDR3nt: TGTGCCAGCAGTTTAGGCGGGGCAGGTTCCTCTGGAAACACCATATATTTT; CDR3aa: CASSLGGAGSSGNTIYF
v_gene: TRBV2; abundance: few; d_gene: TRBD1; j_gene: TRBJ1-2; len: 13; CDR3nt: TGTGCCAGCAGGACAGGGGAAATAGATGGCTACACCTTC; CDR3aa: CASRTGEIDGYTF
v_gene: TRBV15; abundance: many; d_gene: TRBD1; j_gene: TRBJ2-7; len: 14; CDR3nt: TGTGCCACCAGCAGGATAAACAGGGGCGGCGAGCAGTACTTC; CDR3aa: CATSRINRGGEQYF
v_gene: TRBV7-2; abundance: -; d_gene: TRBD2; j_gene: TRBJ2-7; len: 19; CDR3nt: TGTGCCAGCAGCAACTCGGGACTAGCGGGAGGTTCCTCTAGGTACGAGCAGTACTTC; CDR3aa: CASSNSGLAGGSSRYEQYF
v_gene: TRBV5-4; abundance: -; d_gene: -; j_gene: TRBJ1-1; len: 15; CDR3nt: TGTGCCAGCAGCGCCGGGACACCGGCTAACACTGAAGCTTTCTTT; CDR3aa: CASSAGTPANTEAFF
v_gene: TRBV5-1; abundance: many; d_gene: -; j_gene: TRBJ2-3; len: 14; CDR3nt: TGCGCCAGCAGCTTGGGGGAGGTCACAGATACGCAGTATTTT; CDR3aa: CASSLGEVTDTQYF
v_gene: TRBV7-7; abundance: -; d_gene: -; j_gene: TRBJ2-2; len: 14; CDR3nt: TGTGCCAGCAGCTATAACAGGGAGGGCGGGGAGCTGTTTTTT; CDR3aa: CASSYNREGGELFF
v_gene: TRBV5-1; abundance: few; d_gene: -; j_gene: TRBJ2-1; len: 13; CDR3nt: TGCGCCAGCAGCTTGACGGGAAACAATGAGCAGTTCTTC; CDR3aa: CASSLTGNNEQFF
v_gene: TRBV18; abundance: -; d_gene: -; j_gene: TRBJ1-2; len: 16; CDR3nt: TGTGCCAGCTCACCACCGCCACAGGGCCCCTGGGAAGGCTACACCTTC; CDR3aa: CASSPPPQGPWEGYTF
v_gene: TRBV18; abundance: -; d_gene: TRBD2; j_gene: TRBJ2-7; len: 16; CDR3nt: TGTGCCAGCTCACCCGCCCTAGCGGGAGTCGTCTACGAGCAGTACTTC; CDR3aa: CASSPALAGVVYEQYF
v_gene: TRBV6-5; abundance: -; d_gene: -; j_gene: TRBJ1-1; len: 13; CDR3nt: TGTGCCAGCAGTTACACAGGGAACACTGAAGCTTTCTTT; CDR3aa: CASSYTGNTEAFF
v_gene: TRBV10-3; abundance: -; d_gene: TRBD1; j_gene: TRBJ2-7; len: 13; CDR3nt: TGTGCCACCCGGACAGGGGGAACCTACGAGCAGTACTTC; CDR3aa: CATRTGGTYEQYF
v_gene: TRBV15; abundance: -; d_gene: -; j_gene: TRBJ2-3; len: 15; CDR3nt: TGTGCCACCAGCAGAGCGGACGGACGCACAGATACGCAGTATTTT; CDR3aa: CATSRADGRTDTQYF
v_gene: TRBV2; abundance: -; d_gene: TRBD2; j_gene: TRBJ2-1; len: 15; CDR3nt: TGTGCCAGCAGTGTCGGCGGGAGCTCCTACAATGAGCAGTTCTTC; CDR3aa: CASSVGGSSYNEQFF
v_gene: TRBV7-2; abundance: once; d_gene: -; j_gene: TRBJ1-5; len: 14; CDR3nt: TGTGCCAGCAGCCAAGACAGGCGCAATCAGCCCCAGCATTTT; CDR3aa: CASSQDRRNQPQHF
v_gene: TRBV5-1; abundance: few; d_gene: TRBD2; j_gene: TRBJ2-5; len: 16; CDR3nt: TGCGCCAGCAGCTTGGATAGCGGGAGGGCCTTGGAGACCCAGTACTTC; CDR3aa: CASSLDSGRALETQYF
v_gene: TRBV28; abundance: few; d_gene: TRBD1; j_gene: TRBJ2-7; len: 14; CDR3nt: TGTGCCAGCAGACCCCGGGACAGCCATAACGAGCAGTACTTC; CDR3aa: CASRPRDSHNEQYF
v_gene: TRBV6-5; abundance: -; d_gene: -; j_gene: TRBJ1-2; len: 15; CDR3nt: TGTGCCAGCAGTTACTCGAAAACGGGCCCTTATGGCTACACCTTC; CDR3aa: CASSYSKTGPYGYTF
v_gene: TRBV2; abundance: -; d_gene: TRBD1; j_gene: TRBJ2-7; len: 15; CDR3nt: TGTGCCAGCAGTTACTCTGACAGGGTGGTCGGAGAGCAGTACTTC; CDR3aa: CASSYSDRVVGEQYF
v_gene: TRBV21-1; abundance: few; d_gene: -; j_gene: TRBJ2-7; len: 15; CDR3nt: TGTGCCAGCAGCAAAGATCCCGTTCACAACTCCGAGCAGTACTTC; CDR3aa: CASSKDPVHNSEQYF
v_gene: TRBV5-1; abundance: few; d_gene: TRBD2; j_gene: TRBJ2-5; len: 20; CDR3nt: TGCGCCAGCAGCCCAGGACTAGCGGGAGGAAAGTCCGGGGGGTATGAGACCCAGTACTTC; CDR3aa: CASSPGLAGGKSGGYETQYF
v_gene: TRBV5-5; abundance: -; d_gene: -; j_gene: TRBJ1-3; len: 16; CDR3nt: TGTGCCAGCAGCTTGGACCGAGGGGTTAGGAGAAACACCATATATTTT; CDR3aa: CASSLDRGVRRNTIYF
v_gene: TRBV28; abundance: -; d_gene: -; j_gene: TRBJ1-4; len: 15; CDR3nt: TGTGCCAGCAGTTTGTGGGGTAGGGCAGACGAAAAACTGTTTTTT; CDR3aa: CASSLWGRADEKLFF
v_gene: TRBV30; abundance: -; d_gene: -; j_gene: TRBJ1-6; len: 13; CDR3nt: TGTGCCTGGAATCTGGGCGCGGGTTCACCCCTCCACTTT; CDR3aa: CAWNLGAGSPLHF
v_gene: TRBV9; abundance: -; d_gene: TRBD1; j_gene: TRBJ1-4; len: 14; CDR3nt: TGTGCCAGCAGTGGACAGGGCGGGAGTGAAAAACTGTTTTTT; CDR3aa: CASSGQGGSEKLFF
v_gene: TRBV2; abundance: -; d_gene: TRBD2; j_gene: TRBJ2-7; len: 16; CDR3nt: TGTGCCAGCAGTGGAACCGGGACTAGCGTCTCCTACGAGCAGTACTTC; CDR3aa: CASSGTGTSVSYEQYF
v_gene: TRBV7-9; abundance: -; d_gene: TRBD2; j_gene: TRBJ2-7; len: 14; CDR3nt: TGTGCCAGCAGCTTCAGCGGGAGGATGGTGGAGCAGTACTTC; CDR3aa: CASSFSGRMVEQYF
v_gene: TRBV27; abundance: -; d_gene: -; j_gene: TRBJ2-3; len: 14; CDR3nt: TGTGCCAGCACTCAAAAGGCAGGGTTAGGTACGCAGTATTTT; CDR3aa: CASTQKAGLGTQYF
v_gene: TRBV7-9; abundance: -; d_gene: -; j_gene: TRBJ2-7; len: 15; CDR3nt: TGTGCCAGCAGCGGCCCCAGGGTGGGCTCCTACGAGCAGTACTTC; CDR3aa: CASSGPRVGSYEQYF
v_gene: TRBV10-1; abundance: -; d_gene: -; j_gene: TRBJ2-3; len: 16; CDR3nt: TGCGCCAGCAGTGAGTCTCCAGGGGGGTGGACAGATACGCAGTATTTT; CDR3aa: CASSESPGGWTDTQYF
v_gene: TRBV19; abundance: -; d_gene: -; j_gene: TRBJ1-5; len: 12; CDR3nt: TGTGCCAGTAGTGAACAGAATCAGCCCCAGCATTTT; CDR3aa: CASSEQNQPQHF
v_gene: TRBV6-1; abundance: -; d_gene: -; j_gene: TRBJ2-1; len: 15; CDR3nt: TGTGCCAGCAGTGACGTAGCGATTCTCTACAATGAGCAGTTCTTC; CDR3aa: CASSDVAILYNEQFF
v_gene: TRBV19; abundance: -; d_gene: -; j_gene: TRBJ2-5; len: 14; CDR3nt: TGTGCCAGTAGTATGGCAGGCCCATCGGAGACCCAGTACTTC; CDR3aa: CASSMAGPSETQYF
v_gene: TRBV9; abundance: -; d_gene: -; j_gene: TRBJ1-1; len: 14; CDR3nt: TGTGCCAGCAGCGTTACGGGGGATCGGACTGAAGCTTTCTTT; CDR3aa: CASSVTGDRTEAFF
v_gene: TRBV10-3; abundance: -; d_gene: TRBD2; j_gene: TRBJ2-7; len: 18; CDR3nt: TGTGCCATCAGTGAGTCGCGGTCGCCGGGAGGGAGCTCCTACGAGCAGTACTTC; CDR3aa: CAISESRSPGGSSYEQYF
v_gene: TRBV7-8; abundance: -; d_gene: TRBD2; j_gene: TRBJ2-6; len: 19; CDR3nt: TGTGCCAGCAGCGGAAAAGGACTAGCGGGAGATAATGGGGCCAACGTCCTGACTTTC; CDR3aa: CASSGKGLAGDNGANVLTF
v_gene: TRBV7-8; abundance: -; d_gene: -; j_gene: TRBJ1-1; len: 15; CDR3nt: TGTGCCAGCAGCTTAAGGTCGAGCGAGGGCACTGAAGCTTTCTTT; CDR3aa: CASSLRSSEGTEAFF
v_gene: TRBV7-2; abundance: -; d_gene: TRBD1; j_gene: TRBJ2-6; len: 16; CDR3nt: TGTGCCAGCAGCCGACAGGGGAGCTCTGGGGCCAACGTCCTGACTTTC; CDR3aa: CASSRQGSSGANVLTF
v_gene: TRBV7-9; abundance: few; d_gene: TRBD1; j_gene: TRBJ1-5; len: 15; CDR3nt: TGTGCCAGCAGCTCCGAGACAGGGATAAATCAGCCCCAGCATTTT; CDR3aa: CASSSETGINQPQHF